The subject of this entry is one T cell receptor beta chain. Its antigen is still unknown. The CDR3 spans 12 residues. Germline V lookup: CDR1 MGHRA, CDR2 YSYEKL. The sample originates from a study of T cells expressing NK-cell markers. On the study more broadly: According to the study, TCR beta repertoires originated from sorted CD3+CD56+NKG2C+, CD3+CD56+NKG2C- and CD3+CD56-NKG2C+ T cells. Seropositivity for HCMV was found in most of the eight sequenced donors, with one seronegative. General study findings and limits: Researchers report these clonotypes also headed the CD3+CD56-NKG2C+ fraction in several donors.

As the method of synthesis, 5'RACE template switching with UMIs yielded TCR beta cDNA. TCRdb re-called the 5' RACE reads and shows each CDR3 protein once, DNA omitted. In total, the table holds 400,000 to 500,000 distinct CDR3 sequences. V and J are TRBV4-1 and TRBJ1-1; TCRdb's D call, TRBD1, is unchecked because there is no DNA. The origin of this receptor is a woman between 18 and 69 years old in good health. Sequencing was carried out using blood T cells: a sorted CD56 or NKG2C T cell subset, CD4+ or CD8+ T cells, or bulk PBMC T cells (not recorded which). The CDR3 loop reads CASSNGGTEAFF.